This T cell receptor (beta chain) comes out of a study of blood T cell repertoires in COVID-19. The wider study: Acute and convalescent COVID-19 specimens originated in the United States, Italy and Spain.

Authors' analysis steps: Nucleated cell number was recorded as an estimate derived from reference gene primer amplification. The assay was immunoSEQ multiplex PCR, and TCRdb's table has in-frame clones only and misses some. V and J calls and clone size follow that table, whereas D and trimming were derived from the DNA. This table holds about 170,000 clones, around 84% found once. V lost 0 bases, J lost 6 bases, and 7 bases lay in between. CDR1 SGHDT and CDR2 YYEEEE come from the germline V gene. The CDR3 is made up of 12 amino acids. The Seattle patients, enrolled during active infection, were followed longitudinally.

The clonotype originates from a woman at least 80 years old with COVID-19, enrolled during active disease. Sequences were obtained from peripheral blood. The chain links TRBV5-6 to TRBJ2-7; the D gene is possibly TRBD2 (5 bases). DNA of the CDR3: TGTGCCAGCAGCTTGGCCGGGATCGAGCAGTACTTC. The encoded protein is CASSLAGIEQYF.